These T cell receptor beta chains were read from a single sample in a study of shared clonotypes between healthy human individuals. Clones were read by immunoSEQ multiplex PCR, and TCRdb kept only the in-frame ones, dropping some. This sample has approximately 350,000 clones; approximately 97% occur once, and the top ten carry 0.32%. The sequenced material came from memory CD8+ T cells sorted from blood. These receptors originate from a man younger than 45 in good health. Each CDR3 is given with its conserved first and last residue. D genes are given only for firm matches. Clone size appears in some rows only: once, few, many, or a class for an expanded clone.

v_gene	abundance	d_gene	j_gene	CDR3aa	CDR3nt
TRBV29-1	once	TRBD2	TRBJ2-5	CSVFWTSGIQETQYF	TGCAGCGTTTTCTGGACTAGCGGGATCCAAGAGACCCAGTACTTC
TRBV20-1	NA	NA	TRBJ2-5	CSASQLETQYF	TGCAGTGCTAGCCAATTGGAGACCCAGTACTTC
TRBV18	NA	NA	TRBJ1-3	CASSPKDGSGNTIYF	TGTGCCAGCTCCCCGAAAGACGGCTCTGGAAACACCATATATTTT
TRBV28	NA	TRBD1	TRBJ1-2	CASSFSPGGYGYTF	TGTGCCAGCAGTTTCTCCCCAGGGGGCTATGGCTACACCTTC
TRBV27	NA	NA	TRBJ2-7	CASSLLERPYEQYF	TGTGCCAGCAGTTTACTGGAGCGGCCCTACGAGCAGTACTTC
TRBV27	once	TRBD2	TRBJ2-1	CASSSTIRLAGDNEQFF	TGTGCCAGCAGTTCCACGATCCGACTAGCGGGAGACAATGAGCAGTTCTTC
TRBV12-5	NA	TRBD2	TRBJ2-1	CASGLVIAGGSYNEQFF	TGTGCTAGTGGTTTGGTTATAGCGGGAGGGTCCTACAATGAGCAGTTCTTC
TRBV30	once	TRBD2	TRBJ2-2	CAGQRTSSGELFF	TGTGCCGGACAACGGACTAGCTCCGGGGAGCTGTTTTTT
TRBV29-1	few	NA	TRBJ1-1	CSVAYRDAEAFF	TGCAGCGTGGCCTACAGGGACGCTGAAGCTTTCTTT
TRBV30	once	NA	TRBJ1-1	CAWSPDLEKAFF	TGTGCCTGGAGTCCTGACCTGGAAAAGGCTTTCTTT
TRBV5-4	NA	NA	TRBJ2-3	CASSGEVQSTDTQYF	TGTGCCAGCAGCGGGGAGGTGCAGAGCACAGATACGCAGTATTTT
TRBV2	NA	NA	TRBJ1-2	CASSGDVTYGYTF	TGTGCCAGCAGTGGGGATGTGACCTATGGCTACACCTTC
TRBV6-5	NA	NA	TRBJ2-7	CASSYSGRTSQYF	TGTGCCAGCAGTTACTCGGGCAGAACAAGCCAGTACTTC
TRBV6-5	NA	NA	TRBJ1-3	CASSSRPTSGNTIYF	TGTGCCAGCAGTTCTCGACCCACCTCTGGAAACACCATATATTTT